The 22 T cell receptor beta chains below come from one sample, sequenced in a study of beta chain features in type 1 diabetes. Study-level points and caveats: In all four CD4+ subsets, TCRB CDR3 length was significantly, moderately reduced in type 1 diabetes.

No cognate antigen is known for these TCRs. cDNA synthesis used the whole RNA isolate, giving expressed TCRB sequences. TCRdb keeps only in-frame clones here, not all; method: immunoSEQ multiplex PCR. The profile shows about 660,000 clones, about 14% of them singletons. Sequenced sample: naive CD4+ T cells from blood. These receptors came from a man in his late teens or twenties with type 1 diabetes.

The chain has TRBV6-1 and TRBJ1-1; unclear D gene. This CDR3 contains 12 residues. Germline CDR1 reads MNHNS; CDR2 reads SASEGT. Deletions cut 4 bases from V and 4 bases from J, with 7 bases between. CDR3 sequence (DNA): TGTGCCAGCAGTGTCCCCGGCACTGAAGCTTTCTTT. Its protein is CASSVPGTEAFF.

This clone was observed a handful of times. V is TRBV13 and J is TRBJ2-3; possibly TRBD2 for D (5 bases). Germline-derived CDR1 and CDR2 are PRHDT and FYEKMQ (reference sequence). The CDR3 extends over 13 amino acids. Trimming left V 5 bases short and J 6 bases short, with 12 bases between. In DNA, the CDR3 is TGTGCCAGCAGCACTAGGGTCGGGGATACGCAGTATTTT. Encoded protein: CASSTRVGDTQYF.

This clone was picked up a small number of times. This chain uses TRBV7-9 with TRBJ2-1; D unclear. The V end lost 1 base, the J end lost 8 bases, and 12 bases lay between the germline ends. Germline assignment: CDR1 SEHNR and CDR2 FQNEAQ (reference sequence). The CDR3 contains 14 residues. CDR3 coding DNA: TGTGCCAGCAGCTTAGGTCTACCCCAGGATGAGCAGTTCTTC. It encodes CASSLGLPQDEQFF.

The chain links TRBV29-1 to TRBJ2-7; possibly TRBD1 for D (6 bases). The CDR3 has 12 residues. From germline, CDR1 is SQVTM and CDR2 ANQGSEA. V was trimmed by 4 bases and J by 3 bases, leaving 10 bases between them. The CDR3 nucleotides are TGCAGCGTTGCCCCGACAGGCTACGAGCAGTACTTC. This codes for CSVAPTGYEQYF.

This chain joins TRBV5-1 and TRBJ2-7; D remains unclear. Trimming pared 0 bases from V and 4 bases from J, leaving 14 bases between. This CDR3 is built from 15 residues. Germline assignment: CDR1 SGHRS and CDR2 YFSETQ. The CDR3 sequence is CASSLGGPARYEQYF. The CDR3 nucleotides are TGCGCCAGCAGCTTGGGAGGCCCGGCGAGGTACGAGCAGTACTTC.

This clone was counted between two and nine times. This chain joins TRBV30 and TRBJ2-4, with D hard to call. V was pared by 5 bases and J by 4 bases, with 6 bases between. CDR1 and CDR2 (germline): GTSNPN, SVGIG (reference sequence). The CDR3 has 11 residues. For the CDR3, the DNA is TGTGCCTGGCAGGCTAAAAACATTCAGTACTTC. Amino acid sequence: CAWQAKNIQYF.

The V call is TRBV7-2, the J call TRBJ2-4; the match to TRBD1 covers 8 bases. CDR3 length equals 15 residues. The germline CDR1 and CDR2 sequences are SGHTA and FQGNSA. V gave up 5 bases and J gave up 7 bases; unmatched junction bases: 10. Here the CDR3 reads CASSQQGDPYNIQYF. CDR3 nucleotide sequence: TGTGCCAGCAGCCAACAGGGGGATCCCTATAACATTCAGTACTTC.

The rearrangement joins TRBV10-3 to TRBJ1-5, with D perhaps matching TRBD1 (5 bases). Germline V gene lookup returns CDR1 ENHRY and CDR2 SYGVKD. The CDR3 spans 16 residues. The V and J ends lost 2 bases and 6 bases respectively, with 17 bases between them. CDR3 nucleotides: TGTGCCATCAGTGAGGGAAGCGGGGGTCAGGGTCAGCCCCAGCATTTT. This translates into CAISEGSGGQGQPQHF.

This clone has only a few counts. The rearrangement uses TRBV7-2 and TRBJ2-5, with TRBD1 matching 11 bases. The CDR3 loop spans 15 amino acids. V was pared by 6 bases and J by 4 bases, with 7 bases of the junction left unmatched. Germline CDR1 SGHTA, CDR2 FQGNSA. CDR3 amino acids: CASSWTGGGRETQYF. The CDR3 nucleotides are TGTGCCAGCAGTTGGACAGGGGGCGGGAGAGAGACCCAGTACTTC.

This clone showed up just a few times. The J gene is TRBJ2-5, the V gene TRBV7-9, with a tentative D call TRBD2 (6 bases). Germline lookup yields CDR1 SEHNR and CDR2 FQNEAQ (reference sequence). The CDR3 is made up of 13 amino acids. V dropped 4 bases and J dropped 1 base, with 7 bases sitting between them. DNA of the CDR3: TGTGCCAGCAGCTCGGGGGTCCAAGAGACCCAGTACTTC. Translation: CASSSGVQETQYF.

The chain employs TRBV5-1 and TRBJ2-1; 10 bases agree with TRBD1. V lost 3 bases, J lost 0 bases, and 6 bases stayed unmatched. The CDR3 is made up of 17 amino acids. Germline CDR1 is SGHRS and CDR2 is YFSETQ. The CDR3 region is CASSSRTGGSSYNEQFF. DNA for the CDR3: TGCGCCAGCAGCTCCCGGACAGGGGGGAGCTCCTACAATGAGCAGTTCTTC.

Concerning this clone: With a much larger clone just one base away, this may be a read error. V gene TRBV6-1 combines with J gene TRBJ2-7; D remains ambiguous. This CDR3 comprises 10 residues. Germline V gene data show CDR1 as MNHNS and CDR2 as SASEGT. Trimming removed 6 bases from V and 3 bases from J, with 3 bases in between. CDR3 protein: CASRDYEQYF. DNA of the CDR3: TGTGCCAGCAGAGACTACGAGCAGTACTTC.

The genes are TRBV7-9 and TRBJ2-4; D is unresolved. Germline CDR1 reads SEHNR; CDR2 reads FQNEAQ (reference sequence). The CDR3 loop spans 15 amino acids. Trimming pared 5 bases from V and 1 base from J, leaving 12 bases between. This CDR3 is CASSGLVWAKNIQYF. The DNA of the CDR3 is TGTGCCAGCAGCGGGTTGGTATGGGCCAAAAACATTCAGTACTTC.

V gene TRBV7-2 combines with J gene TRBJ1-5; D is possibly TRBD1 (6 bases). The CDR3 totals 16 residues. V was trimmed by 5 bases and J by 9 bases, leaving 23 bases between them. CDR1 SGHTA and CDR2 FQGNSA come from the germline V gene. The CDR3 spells CASSAGPLLKGGPQHF. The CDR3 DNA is TGTGCCAGCAGCGCTGGACCGCTCTTAAAGGGGGGGCCCCAGCATTTT.

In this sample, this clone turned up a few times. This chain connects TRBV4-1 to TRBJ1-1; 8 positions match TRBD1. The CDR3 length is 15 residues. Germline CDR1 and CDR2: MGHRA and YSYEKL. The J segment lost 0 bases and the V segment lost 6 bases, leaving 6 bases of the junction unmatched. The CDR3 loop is CASRRTGLMNTEAFF. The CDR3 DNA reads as TGCGCCAGCAGAAGGACAGGGCTCATGAACACTGAAGCTTTCTTT.

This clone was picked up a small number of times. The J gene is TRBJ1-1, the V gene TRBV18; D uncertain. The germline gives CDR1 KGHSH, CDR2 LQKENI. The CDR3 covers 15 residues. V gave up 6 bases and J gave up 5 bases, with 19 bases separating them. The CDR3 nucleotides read TGTGCCAGCTCCCCCACGGTACATTTCAATACTGAAGCTTTCTTT. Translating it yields CASSPTVHFNTEAFF.

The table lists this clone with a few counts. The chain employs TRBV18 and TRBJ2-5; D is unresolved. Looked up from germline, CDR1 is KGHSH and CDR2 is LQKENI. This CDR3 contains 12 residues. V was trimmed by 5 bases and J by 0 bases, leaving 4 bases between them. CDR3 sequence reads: CASSMYQETQYF. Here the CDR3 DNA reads TGTGCCAGCTCAATGTACCAAGAGACCCAGTACTTC. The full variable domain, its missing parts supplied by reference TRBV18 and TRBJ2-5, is NAGVMQNPRHLVRRRGQEARLRCSPMKGHSHVYWYRQLPEEGLKFMVYLQKENIIDESGMPKERFSAEFPKEGPSILRIQQVVRGDSAAYFCASSMYQETQYFGPGTRLLVL.

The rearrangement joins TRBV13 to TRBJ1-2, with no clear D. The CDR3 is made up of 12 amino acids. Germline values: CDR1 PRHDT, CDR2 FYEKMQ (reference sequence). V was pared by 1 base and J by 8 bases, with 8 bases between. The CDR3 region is CASSLASVGYTF. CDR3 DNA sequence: TGTGCCAGCAGCTTAGCTTCCGTCGGCTACACCTTC.

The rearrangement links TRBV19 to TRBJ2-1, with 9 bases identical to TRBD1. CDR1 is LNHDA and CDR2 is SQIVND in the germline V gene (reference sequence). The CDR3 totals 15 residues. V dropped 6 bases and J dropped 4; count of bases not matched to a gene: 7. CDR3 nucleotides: TGTGCCAGTAGCGAGGACAGGGGTTCATACAATGAGCAGTTCTTC. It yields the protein CASSEDRGSYNEQFF.

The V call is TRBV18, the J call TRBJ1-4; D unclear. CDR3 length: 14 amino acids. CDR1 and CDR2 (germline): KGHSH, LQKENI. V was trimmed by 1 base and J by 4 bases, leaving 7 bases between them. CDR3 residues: CASSPRRDNEKLFF. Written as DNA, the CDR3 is TGTGCCAGCTCACCACGTCGCGATAATGAAAAACTGTTTTTT. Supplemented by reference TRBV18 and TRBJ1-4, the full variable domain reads NAGVMQNPRHLVRRRGQEARLRCSPMKGHSHVYWYRQLPEEGLKFMVYLQKENIIDESGMPKERFSAEFPKEGPSILRIQQVVRGDSAAYFCASSPRRDNEKLFFGSGTQLSVL.

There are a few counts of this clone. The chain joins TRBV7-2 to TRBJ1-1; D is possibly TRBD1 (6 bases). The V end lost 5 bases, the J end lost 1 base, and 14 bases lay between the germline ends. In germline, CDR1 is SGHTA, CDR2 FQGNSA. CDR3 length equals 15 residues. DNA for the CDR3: TGTGCCAGCAGCACACGCAGGGGCCCGAACACTGAAGCTTTCTTT. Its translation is CASSTRRGPNTEAFF.

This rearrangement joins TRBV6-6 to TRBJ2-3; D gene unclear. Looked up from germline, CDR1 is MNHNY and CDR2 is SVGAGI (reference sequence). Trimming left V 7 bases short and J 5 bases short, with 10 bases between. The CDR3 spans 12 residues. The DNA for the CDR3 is TGTGCCAGCATGGTGGGGAAAGATACGCAGTATTTT. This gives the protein CASMVGKDTQYF.